What follows is one TCR beta chain and its context. While infection was still active, Seattle patients were enrolled and then followed longitudinally. The data were taken from a study of blood T cell repertoires in COVID-19. Study details: Some COVID-19 samples were acute and others convalescent; all came from the United States, Italy and Spain.

Germline CDR1 and CDR2: SGHTA and FQGTGA. There are 15 residues in the CDR3. V lost 3 bases to trimming and J lost 5 bases, with 13 bases between them. Original processing notes: How many nucleated cells were present was estimated from reference gene primer amplification. Profiling relied on immunoSEQ multiplex PCR, and the TCRdb table lists in-frame clones only, not all of them. V and J calls and clone size are given by that table; D and trimming were obtained from the DNA. The table lists 90,000 to 100,000 clones, 75% to 90% of them singletons. The source of this sequence is a man in his fifties or sixties with COVID-19, enrolled during active disease. The sequenced sample consisted of peripheral blood. The chain has TRBV7-3 and TRBJ2-2; D is perhaps TRBD1 (5 bases). DNA for the CDR3: TGTGCCAGCAGCTTTCAGGGAATTGGGACCGGGGAGCTGTTTTTT. Its protein product is CASSFQGIGTGELFF.